The 19 T cell receptor beta chains given below trace back to one sample, sequenced in a study of tumor-infiltrating lymphocytes in primary liver carcinoma. Starting material for RNA and DNA co-extraction consisted of roughly 19-34 mg of unsorted bulk tissue. Production of TCR beta cDNA used 400 to 600 ng total RNA together with a constant-region primer. Each TCR beta library was derived from three nested multiplex PCR rounds that employed slightly modified ARM-PCR. Forward primers for TRBV1-TRBV30 and a C-beta reverse primer served the first two PCR rounds, at roughly 10 cycles each. TCRdb re-called the multiplex PCR reads with MiXCR, one entry per CDR3 protein. The repertoire holds 100,000 to 150,000 distinct CDR3 sequences, with under 65% as singletons. The material sequenced was liver tumor tissue from sampling region 3. Documented subset: tumor region T3, left-lateral pole. The receptors derive from an older woman with primary liver carcinoma and hepatitis B virus infection.

This clonotype was seen a few times. Given a much more abundant clone one base away, this may be a read error. The chain recombines TRBV12-3 or TRBV12-4 with TRBJ2-7, with D perhaps TRBD1 or TRBD2 (5 bases each). CDR3 length: 13 amino acids. V lost 7 bases to trimming and J lost 9 bases, with 19 bases between them. This chain's CDR3 is CASTPGPPGGQYF. CDR3 DNA: TGTGCCAGCACCCCGGGACCGCCTGGCGGGCAGTACTTC.

By sample fraction, this clonotype is medium-sized (0.01 to 0.1%). The chain is built from TRBV10-3 and TRBJ2-3; 10 bases fit TRBD1. V shed 6 bases, J shed 1 base, and the junction held 10 bases outside the gene matches. The length of the CDR3 is 17 residues. Germline-derived CDR1 and CDR2 are ENHRY and SYGVKD. The CDR3 reads CAISSTAGTGGTDTQYF. The CDR3 nucleotides are TGTGCCATCAGCTCAACGGCCGGGACAGGGGGCACAGATACGCAGTATTTT.

The chain recombines TRBV11-2 with TRBJ2-1, with 7 nucleotides matching TRBD2. CDR1 SGHAT and CDR2 FQNNGV come from the germline V gene. The CDR3 sequence is 19 residues long. The V and J ends lost 0 bases and 5 bases, in that order; junction bases with no gene match: 16. The CDR3, as DNA: TGTGCCAGCAGCTTAGATTGGGCTAGCGGCAAACCACTGGACAATGAGCAGTTCTTC. This sequence encodes CASSLDWASGKPLDNEQFF.

This clonotype occurred many times. The chain has TRBV6-1 and TRBJ2-7; D is possibly TRBD1 (5 bases). V was shortened by 2 bases and J by 3 bases, with 5 bases between the two germline ends. CDR1 and CDR2 (germline): MNHNS, SASEGT. CDR3 size: 12 residues. CDR3 region: CASSEQGYEQYF. CDR3 bases: TGTGCCAGCAGTGAACAGGGCTACGAGCAGTACTTC.

To note about this clonotype: Since a much larger clone is just one base distant, this may be a read error. The rearrangement links TRBV6-1 to TRBJ2-5, with TRBD2 matching 8 bases. CDR3 size: 15 residues. Per germline, CDR1 MNHNS and CDR2 SASEGT. CDR3 amino acids: CASNEAAGDQETQYF. Here the CDR3 DNA reads TGTGCCAGCAATGAAGCAGCGGGAGACCAAGAGACCCAGTACTTC.

This clonotype was counted at least ten times. The chain uses TRBV30 and TRBJ1-1, with 12 bases fitting TRBD1. This CDR3 has 16 amino acids. The J segment lost 5 bases and the V segment lost 3 bases, leaving 10 bases of the junction unmatched. CDR1 and CDR2 (germline): GTSNPN, SVGIG (reference sequence). The CDR3 nucleotides are TGTGCCTGGAGGTCCTCGGGACAGGGGGCGCGGACTGAAGCTTTCTTT. It specifies CAWRSSGQGARTEAFF.

This clonotype has a count of ten or more. This chain links TRBV12-3 or TRBV12-4 with TRBJ2-7; no clear D gene. Trimming removed 3 bases at V and 2 bases at J, with 8 bases between. This CDR3 comprises 13 residues. Here the CDR3 DNA reads TGTGCCAGCAGTTTTGCCAGAACCTACGAGCAGTACTTC. Translating it yields CASSFARTYEQYF.

This clonotype was seen ten or more times. The rearrangement links TRBV28 to TRBJ2-2; D possibly corresponds to TRBD2 (5 bases). The germline V gene encodes CDR1 MDHEN and CDR2 SYDVKM. This CDR3 region has 17 residues. V lost 4 bases and J lost 1, with 16 bases in between. The CDR3: CASSSIGLARNTGELFF. The CDR3 coding sequence is TGTGCCAGCAGTTCCATAGGCTTAGCGCGGAACACCGGGGAGCTGTTTTTT.

In the case of this clonotype: Since the CDR3 does not end with the conserved phenylalanine or tryptophan, this likely comes from a read error. Because the CDR3's place on the DNA is in doubt, the DNA is left out and the CDR3 is given as listed by TCRdb. This rearrangement joins TRBV29-1 to TRBJ2-5; the table names TRBD2, a call not compared with the DNA. Both ends counted, the CDR3 spans 11 residues. The germline gives CDR1 SQVTM, CDR2 ANQGSEA. The CDR3 is CSVEGLEARYL.

The chain recombines TRBV9 with TRBJ2-1; no clear D gene. The germline V gene encodes CDR1 SGDLS and CDR2 YYNGEE. This CDR3 has 14 amino acids. V dropped 4 bases and J dropped 5 bases, with 13 bases sitting between them. The chain's CDR3 is CASSPDSTDNEQFF. The CDR3 nucleotides read TGTGCCAGCAGCCCTGACTCAACAGACAATGAGCAGTTCTTC.

Only one count was recorded for this clonotype. One end of the junction is discordant with germline, which a read error may explain. This sequence joins TRBV11-2 and TRBJ2-2; either TRBD1 or TRBD2 may fit D (5 bases each). This CDR3 comprises 14 residues. CDR1 is SGHAT and CDR2 is FQNNGV in the germline V gene. CDR3 DNA: TGTGCCAGCAGCCCAACCCTGGACACTGGGGACCTGTTTTTT. It specifies CASSPTLDTGDLFF.

As concerns this clonotype: Sequence at one end of the junction differs from germline and may be a read error. The chain couples TRBV4-2 to TRBJ1-1; a possible D gene is TRBD1 (5 bases). The CDR3 runs to 16 residues. Germline loops: CDR1 LGHNA, CDR2 YNFKEQ. Here the CDR3 reads CAISQDLGGTGTGAFF. The CDR3 DNA is TGTGCCATCAGCCAAGATCTTGGGGGAACAGGCACTGGAGCTTTCTTT.

About this clonotype: A read error is likely, as this CDR3 ends without the conserved phenylalanine or tryptophan. This chain links TRBV11-2 with TRBJ2-7; a weak D match, TRBD2 (5 bases). The germline V gene has CDR1 SGHAT and CDR2 FQNNGV. V was pared by 7 bases and J by 2 bases, with 15 bases between. This CDR3 comprises 14 residues. The CDR3 loop is CASNLEGGPYEQYL. CDR3 nucleotides: TGTGCCAGCAACCTAGAAGGAGGCCCCTACGAGCAGTACCTC.

In the case of this clonotype: This clone may be a read error of a much larger clone one base away. The V and J genes are TRBV12-3 or TRBV12-4 and TRBJ2-1; 10 positions agree with TRBD2. Germline trimming cut 5 bases from V and 0 bases from J; bases unmatched to any gene: 10. This CDR3 spans 18 amino acids. CDR3 protein: CASSIWLAGDVSYNEQFF. DNA for the CDR3: TGTGCCAGCAGTATATGGCTAGCGGGAGACGTCTCCTACAATGAGCAGTTCTTC.

This clonotype turned up a few times. V and J are TRBV2 and TRBJ1-6, with D maybe TRBD1 (5 bases). Germline loops: CDR1 SNHLY, CDR2 FYNNEI. The CDR3 extends over 17 amino acids. Deletions cut 6 bases from V and 14 bases from J, with 29 bases between. CDR3 sequence: CASSGGAGSSRVSSLHF. CDR3 DNA: TGTGCCAGCAGCGGAGGGGCGGGTAGCTCCAGGGTATCTTCCCTCCACTTT.

The count of this clonotype is one. A much bigger clone sits one base away, suggesting this may be a read error. V and J are TRBV29-1 and TRBJ2-3; maybe TRBD1 (6 bases). The CDR3 has 14 residues. The germline V gene encodes CDR1 SQVTM and CDR2 ANQGSEA. The germline V and J ends were trimmed by 6 bases and 2 bases, with 15 bases remaining between them. This CDR3 is CSVTTGSLTDTQYF. For the CDR3, the DNA is TGCAGCGTAACCACAGGGTCTCTCACAGATACGCAGTATTTT.

In this sample, this clonotype turned up many times. V and J are TRBV29-1 and TRBJ1-1; no definite D call. Trimming shortened V by 3 bases and J by 11 bases, and 13 bases separated the two germline ends. The CDR3 totals 11 residues. The V gene's germline CDR1 is SQVTM and CDR2 ANQGSEA. The CDR3 DNA sequence: TGCAGCGTTGACCCAGAGGCTAGTGCTTTCTTT. It yields the protein CSVDPEASAFF.

Note on this clonotype: Being one base from a much bigger clone, this may be a read error. This chain joins TRBV5-4 and TRBJ2-3; D ambiguous. CDR1 SGHNT and CDR2 YYREEE come from the germline V gene (reference sequence). The CDR3 has 12 residues. CDR3 region: CVSSQQADTQYF. The CDR3 DNA is TGTGTCAGCAGCCAGCAAGCAGATACGCAGTATTTT.

A note on this clonotype: This sequence may be a read error, since a much larger clone differs from it by one base. V usage is TRBV28 and J usage is TRBJ1-3; weak D call: TRBD1 (5 bases). The CDR3 loop spans 14 amino acids. Germline CDR1 MDHEN, CDR2 SYDVKM. CDR3 sequence reads: CTSSPVGAGNTIYF. In nucleotides, the CDR3 is TGTACCAGCAGTCCGGTAGGGGCTGGAAACACCATATATTTT.